One sample yielded the 2 T cell receptor beta chains listed below, sequenced in a study of cytomegalovirus exposure and HLA in healthy donors. In the PCR, 60 Vbeta and 13 Jbeta primers were used. Data came from immunoSEQ multiplex PCR; TCRdb stores just in-frame clones and leaves some out. The sample carries about 190,000 clones, roughly 80% recorded once. The sequenced sample consisted of PBMCs. The receptors come from a woman aged 18-35 years in good health and CMV-seronegative.

V gene TRBV5-4 combines with J gene TRBJ2-7; D is unresolved. Germline values: CDR1 SGHNT, CDR2 YYREEE (reference sequence). There are 13 residues in the CDR3. Trimming removed 4 bases at V and 1 base at J, with 9 bases between. The CDR3 sequence is CASSQSLSYEQYF. The CDR3 DNA reads TGTGCCAGCAGCCAGTCCTTATCCTACGAGCAGTACTTC. The full variable domain, with the rest looked up from reference TRBV5-4 and TRBJ2-7, is ETGVTQSPTHLIKTRGQQVTLRCSSQSGHNTVSWYQQALGQGPQFIFQYYREEENGRGNFPPRFSGLQFPNYSSELNVNALELDDSALYLCASSQSLSYEQYFGPGTRLTVT.

This clone came up once. The chain carries TRBV11-3 and TRBJ1-6; TRBD1 matches at 7 bases. This CDR3 is 19 amino acids long. CDR1 is SGHNT and CDR2 is YENEEA in the germline V gene. V trimming: 5 bases; J trimming: 7 bases; junction bases outside the gene matches: 20. CDR3 sequence: CASSRIDRVCPFGNSPLHF. CDR3 DNA: TGTGCCAGCAGCCGGATCGACAGGGTTTGTCCGTTCGGCAATTCACCCCTCCACTTT.